A selection of T cell receptor beta chains follows, all from one sample in a study of response to subunit inactivated influenza vaccine. TCRdb re-derived calls from the RT-PCR reads in MiXCR, one entry per CDR3 protein. Of about 700,000 distinct CDR3 sequences listed, 12% to 15% are singletons. Sequenced material: PBMCs from blood, taken less than 15 days before vaccination. Source of these receptors: a man aged 50-59 years who received an inactivated influenza vaccine. Both conserved end residues are part of each CDR3. D genes are given only for firm matches. The size of a clone is reported for some rows only, either as once, few or many, or as a class for expanded clones.

V gene	J gene	clone size	D gene	CDR3 protein	CDR3 DNA
TRBV7-2	TRBJ2-3	.	.	CASRTVRKITDTQYF	TGTGCCAGCAGGACGGTGCGGAAAATCACAGATACGCAGTATTTT
TRBV28	TRBJ2-1	.	TRBD2	CASSLSGRAANEQFF	TGTGCCAGCAGTTTATCCGGGAGGGCCGCCAATGAGCAGTTCTTC
TRBV20-1	TRBJ2-1	many	TRBD2	CSLRLAGPYNEQFF	TGCAGCCTCCGACTAGCGGGACCCTACAATGAGCAGTTCTTC
TRBV10-3	TRBJ2-1	many	.	CAHGGVLYNEQFF	TGTGCCCACGGTGGTGTCCTTTACAATGAGCAGTTCTTC
TRBV5-4	TRBJ2-3	many	.	CASSLDGVNKHTQYF	TGTGCCAGCAGCTTGGATGGGGTAAACAAGCATACGCAGTATTTT
TRBV4-3	TRBJ2-7	.	.	CASSHPGSYEQYF	TGCGCCAGCAGCCACCCGGGATCCTACGAGCAGTACTTC
TRBV2	TRBJ2-7	.	.	CASSGQGPYEQYF	TGTGCCAGCAGTGGCCAGGGGCCTTACGAGCAGTACTTC
TRBV5-1	TRBJ2-4	few	.	CASSLARGDKNIQYF	TGCGCCAGCAGCTTGGCCAGGGGAGACAAAAACATTCAGTACTTC
TRBV15	TRBJ2-3	few	TRBD2	CATSSGRREGSTDTQYF	TGTGCCACCAGCAGCGGGAGGCGGGAGGGAAGCACAGATACGCAGTATTTT
TRBV10-3	TRBJ1-6	few	TRBD1	CAITDRVDSPLHF	TGTGCCATCACGGACAGGGTGGACTCACCCCTCCACTTT
TRBV27	TRBJ1-2	.	TRBD1	CASGGTGGNYFRDYGYTF	TGTGCCAGCGGAGGGACAGGGGGAAACTACTTTCGGGACTATGGCTACACCTTC
TRBV4-3	TRBJ2-6	few	.	CASSRYGRDSGANVLTF	TGCGCCAGCAGCCGATACGGCCGCGACTCTGGGGCCAACGTCCTGACTTTC
TRBV6-1	TRBJ1-2	.	TRBD1	CASSDVDRDYGYTF	TGTGCCAGCAGTGACGTAGACAGGGACTATGGCTACACCTTC